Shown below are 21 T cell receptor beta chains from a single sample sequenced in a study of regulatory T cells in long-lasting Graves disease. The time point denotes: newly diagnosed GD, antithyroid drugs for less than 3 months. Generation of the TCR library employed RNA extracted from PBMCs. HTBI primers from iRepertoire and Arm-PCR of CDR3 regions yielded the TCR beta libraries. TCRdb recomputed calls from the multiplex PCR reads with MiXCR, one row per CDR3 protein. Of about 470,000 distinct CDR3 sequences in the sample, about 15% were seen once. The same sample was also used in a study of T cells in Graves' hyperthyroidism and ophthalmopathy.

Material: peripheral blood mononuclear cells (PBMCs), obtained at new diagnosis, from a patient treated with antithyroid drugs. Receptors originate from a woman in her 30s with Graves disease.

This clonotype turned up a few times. CDR3 in amino acids: CSARDRSGTSGRIQYF. The CDR3 DNA follows: TGCAGTGCTAGAGATCGTTCAGGGACTAGCGGGAGAATTCAGTACTTC. The V call is TRBV20-1, the J call TRBJ2-4; 14 nucleotides align to TRBD2. Germline values: CDR1 DFQATT, CDR2 SNEGSKA (reference sequence). The CDR3 length is 16 residues. Losses at the gene ends were 0 bases for V and 10 bases for J; bases not matched to a gene: 8.

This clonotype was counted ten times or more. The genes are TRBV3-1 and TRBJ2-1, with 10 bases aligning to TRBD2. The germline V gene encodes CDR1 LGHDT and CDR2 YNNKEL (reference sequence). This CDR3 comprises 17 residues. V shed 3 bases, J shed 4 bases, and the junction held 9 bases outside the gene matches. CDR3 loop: CASSHHRLAGDYNEQFF. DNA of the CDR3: TGTGCCAGCAGCCATCACCGGCTAGCGGGAGATTACAATGAGCAGTTCTTC.

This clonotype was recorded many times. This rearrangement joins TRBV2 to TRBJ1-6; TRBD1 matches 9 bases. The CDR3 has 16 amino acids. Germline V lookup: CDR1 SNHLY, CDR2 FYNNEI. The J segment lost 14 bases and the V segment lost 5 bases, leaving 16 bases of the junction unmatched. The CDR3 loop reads CASSSNPGQGNSALHF. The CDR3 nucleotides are TGTGCCAGCAGTTCCAATCCGGGACAGGGTAATTCGGCCCTCCACTTT.

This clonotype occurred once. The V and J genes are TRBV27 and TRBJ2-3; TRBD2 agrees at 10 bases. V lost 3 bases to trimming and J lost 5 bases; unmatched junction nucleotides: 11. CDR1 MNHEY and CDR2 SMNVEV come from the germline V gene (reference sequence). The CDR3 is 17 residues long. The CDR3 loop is CASSFGSGGGGGDTQYF. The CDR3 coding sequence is TGTGCCAGCAGTTTCGGCAGCGGGGGGGGCGGGGGAGATACGCAGTATTTT.

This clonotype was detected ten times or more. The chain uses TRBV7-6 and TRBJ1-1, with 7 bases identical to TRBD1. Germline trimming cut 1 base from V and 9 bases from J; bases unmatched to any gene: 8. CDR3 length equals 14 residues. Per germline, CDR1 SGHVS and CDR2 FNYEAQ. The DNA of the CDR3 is TGTGCCAGCAGCTTAGGTGTTCTGACAGGGAAAGCTTTCTTT. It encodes CASSLGVLTGKAFF.

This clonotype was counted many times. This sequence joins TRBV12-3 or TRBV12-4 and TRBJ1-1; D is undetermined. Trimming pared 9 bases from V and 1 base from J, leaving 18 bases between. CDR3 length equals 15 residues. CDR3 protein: CASWGWWAENTEAFF. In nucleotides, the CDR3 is TGTGCCAGTTGGGGTTGGTGGGCAGAGAACACTGAAGCTTTCTTT.

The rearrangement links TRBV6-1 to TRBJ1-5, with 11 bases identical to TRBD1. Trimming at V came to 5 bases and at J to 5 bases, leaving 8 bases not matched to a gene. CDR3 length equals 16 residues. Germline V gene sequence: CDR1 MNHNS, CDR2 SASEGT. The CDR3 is CASSRDRGSSYQPQHF. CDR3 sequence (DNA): TGTGCCAGCAGTAGGGACAGGGGGTCCTCCTATCAGCCCCAGCATTTT.

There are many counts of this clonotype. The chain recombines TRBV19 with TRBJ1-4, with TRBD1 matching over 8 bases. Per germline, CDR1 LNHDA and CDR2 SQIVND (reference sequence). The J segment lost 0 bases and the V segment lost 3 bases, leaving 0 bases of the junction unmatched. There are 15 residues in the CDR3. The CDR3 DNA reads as TGTGCCAGTAGTATGGACAGGGCAACTAATGAAAAACTGTTTTTT. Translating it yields CASSMDRATNEKLFF.

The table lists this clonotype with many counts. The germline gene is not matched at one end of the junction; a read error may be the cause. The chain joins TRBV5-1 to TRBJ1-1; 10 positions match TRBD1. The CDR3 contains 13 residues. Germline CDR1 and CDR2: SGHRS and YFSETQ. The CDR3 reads CASTLDRGDGAFF. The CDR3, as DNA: TGCGCCAGCACCTTGGACAGGGGGGATGGAGCTTTCTTT.

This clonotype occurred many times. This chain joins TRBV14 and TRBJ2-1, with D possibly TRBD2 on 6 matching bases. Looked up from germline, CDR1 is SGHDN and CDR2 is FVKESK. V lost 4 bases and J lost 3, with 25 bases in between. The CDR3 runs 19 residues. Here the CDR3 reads CASSPLEGDAGPHYNEQFF. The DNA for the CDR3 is TGTGCCAGCAGCCCTCTCGAAGGGGATGCGGGACCTCACTACAATGAGCAGTTCTTC.

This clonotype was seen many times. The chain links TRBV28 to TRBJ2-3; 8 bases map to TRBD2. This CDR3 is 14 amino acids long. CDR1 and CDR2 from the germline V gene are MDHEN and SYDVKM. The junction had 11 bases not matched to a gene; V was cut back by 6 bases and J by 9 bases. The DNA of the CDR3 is TGTGCCAGCAGCCGACGCGGGGGGACCGGCACGCAGTATTTT. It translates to CASSRRGGTGTQYF.

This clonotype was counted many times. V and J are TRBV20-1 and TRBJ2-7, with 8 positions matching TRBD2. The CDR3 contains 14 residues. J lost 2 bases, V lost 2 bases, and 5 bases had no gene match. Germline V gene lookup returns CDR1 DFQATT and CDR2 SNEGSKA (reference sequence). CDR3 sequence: CSARLAGNTYEQYF. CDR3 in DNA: TGCAGTGCTAGACTAGCGGGCAACACCTACGAGCAGTACTTC.

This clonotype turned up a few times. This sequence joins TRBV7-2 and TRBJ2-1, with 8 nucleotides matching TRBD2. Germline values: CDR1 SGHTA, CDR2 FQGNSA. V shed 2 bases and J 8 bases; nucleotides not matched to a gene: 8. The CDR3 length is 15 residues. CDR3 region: CASSLRTRAGDEQFF. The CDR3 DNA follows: TGTGCCAGCAGCTTACGTACGAGAGCGGGAGATGAGCAGTTCTTC.

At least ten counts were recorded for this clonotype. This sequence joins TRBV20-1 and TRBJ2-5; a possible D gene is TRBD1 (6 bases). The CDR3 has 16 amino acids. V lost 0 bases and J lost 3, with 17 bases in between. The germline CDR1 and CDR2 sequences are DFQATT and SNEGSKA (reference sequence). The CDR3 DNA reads TGCAGTGCTAGAGATTCTTACAGGGTTTGGGAAGAGACCCAGTACTTC. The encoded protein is CSARDSYRVWEETQYF.

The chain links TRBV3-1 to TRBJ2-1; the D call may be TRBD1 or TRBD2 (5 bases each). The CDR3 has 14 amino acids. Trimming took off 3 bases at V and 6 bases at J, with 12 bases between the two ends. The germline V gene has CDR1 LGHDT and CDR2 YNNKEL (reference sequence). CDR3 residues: CASSQGLAPNEQFF. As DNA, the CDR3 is TGTGCCAGCAGCCAGGGGCTAGCACCCAATGAGCAGTTCTTC.

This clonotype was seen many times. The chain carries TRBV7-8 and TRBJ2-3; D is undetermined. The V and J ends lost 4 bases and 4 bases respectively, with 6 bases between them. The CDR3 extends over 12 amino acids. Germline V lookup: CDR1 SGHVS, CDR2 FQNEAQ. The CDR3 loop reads CASSWVADTQYF. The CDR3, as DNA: TGTGCCAGCAGCTGGGTCGCAGATACGCAGTATTTT.

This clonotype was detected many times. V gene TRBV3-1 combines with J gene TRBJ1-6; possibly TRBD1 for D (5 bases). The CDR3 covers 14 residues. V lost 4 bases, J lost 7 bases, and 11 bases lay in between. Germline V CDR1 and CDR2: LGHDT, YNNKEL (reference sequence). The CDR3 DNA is TGTGCCAGCAGCCGGAGGGGTGGGAATTCACCCCTCCACTTT. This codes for CASSRRGGNSPLHF. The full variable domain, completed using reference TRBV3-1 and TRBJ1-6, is DTAVSQTPKYLVTQMGNDKSIKCEQNLGHDTMYWYKQDSKKFLKIMFSYNNKELIINETVPNRFSPKSPDKAHLNLHINSLELGDSAVYFCASSRRGGNSPLHFGNGTRLTVT.

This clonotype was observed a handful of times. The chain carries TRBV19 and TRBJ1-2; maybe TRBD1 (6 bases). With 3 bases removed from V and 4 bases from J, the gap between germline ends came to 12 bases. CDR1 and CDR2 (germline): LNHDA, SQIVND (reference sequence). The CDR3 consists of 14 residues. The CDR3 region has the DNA TGTGCCAGTAGTATCCCAGGGGTCCGCTATGGCTACACCTTC. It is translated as CASSIPGVRYGYTF.

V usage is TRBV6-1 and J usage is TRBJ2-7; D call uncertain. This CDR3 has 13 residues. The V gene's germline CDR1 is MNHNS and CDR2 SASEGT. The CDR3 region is CDISEESSLEEYF. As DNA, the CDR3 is TGTGACATCAGTGAGGAGAGTAGTCTAGAGGAGTACTTC.

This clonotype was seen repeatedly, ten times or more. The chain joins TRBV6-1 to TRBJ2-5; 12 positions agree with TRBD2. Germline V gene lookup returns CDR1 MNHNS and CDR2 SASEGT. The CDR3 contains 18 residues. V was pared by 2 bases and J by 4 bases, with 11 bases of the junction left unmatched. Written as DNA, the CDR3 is TGTGCCAGCAGTGAATGGCCTAGCGGGAGGGCCAAGGGAGAGACCCAGTACTTC. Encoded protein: CASSEWPSGRAKGETQYF.

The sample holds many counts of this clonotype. In DNA form, the CDR3 reads TGTGCCAGCTCACCACCGATCATGGGGGAGACCCAGTACTTC. Residues: CASSPPIMGETQYF. The rearrangement links TRBV18 to TRBJ2-5, with D unclear. In germline, CDR1 is KGHSH, CDR2 LQKENI. CDR3 size: 14 residues. Trimming stripped 0 bases from V and 5 bases from J, with 10 bases between. The complete variable domain, with remaining parts taken from reference TRBV18 and TRBJ2-5, reads NAGVMQNPRHLVRRRGQEARLRCSPMKGHSHVYWYRQLPEEGLKFMVYLQKENIIDESGMPKERFSAEFPKEGPSILRIQQVVRGDSAAYFCASSPPIMGETQYFGPGTRLLVL.